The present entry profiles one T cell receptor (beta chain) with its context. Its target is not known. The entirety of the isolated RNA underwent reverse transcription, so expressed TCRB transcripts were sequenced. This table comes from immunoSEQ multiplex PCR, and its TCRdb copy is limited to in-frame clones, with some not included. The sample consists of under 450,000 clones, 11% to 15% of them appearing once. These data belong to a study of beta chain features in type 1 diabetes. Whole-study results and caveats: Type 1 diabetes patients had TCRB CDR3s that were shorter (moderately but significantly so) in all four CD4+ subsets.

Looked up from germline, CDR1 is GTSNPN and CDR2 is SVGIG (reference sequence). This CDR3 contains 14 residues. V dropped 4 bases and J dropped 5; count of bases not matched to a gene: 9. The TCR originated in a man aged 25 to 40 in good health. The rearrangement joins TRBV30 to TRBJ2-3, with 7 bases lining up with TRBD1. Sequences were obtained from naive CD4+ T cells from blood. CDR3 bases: TGTGCCTGGACACCCAAGGGGGCCGGAGATACGCAGTATTTT. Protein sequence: CAWTPKGAGDTQYF.